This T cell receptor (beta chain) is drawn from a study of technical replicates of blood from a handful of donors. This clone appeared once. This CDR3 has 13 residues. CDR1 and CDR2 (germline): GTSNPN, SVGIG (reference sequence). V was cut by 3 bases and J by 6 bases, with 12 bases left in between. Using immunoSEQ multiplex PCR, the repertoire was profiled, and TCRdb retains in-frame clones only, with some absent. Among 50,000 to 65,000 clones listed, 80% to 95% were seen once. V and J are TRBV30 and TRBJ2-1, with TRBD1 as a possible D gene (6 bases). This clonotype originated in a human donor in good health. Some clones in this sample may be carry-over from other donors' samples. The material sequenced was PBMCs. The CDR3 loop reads CAWSKLGGNEQFF. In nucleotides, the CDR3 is TGTGCCTGGAGCAAACTAGGGGGCAATGAGCAGTTCTTC.